The T cell receptor beta chain described here comes from a study of control samples from healthy donors and cancer patients. Germline values: CDR1 MNHEY, CDR2 SMNVEV (reference sequence). This CDR3 is 20 amino acids long. V gave up 5 bases and J gave up 0 bases; unmatched junction bases: 12. Sequenced by immunoSEQ multiplex PCR; TCRdb stores in-frame clones only, minus some. The table shows about 61,000 clones, with nearly 90% occurring only once. This clonotype was sampled from a man aged 55 to 70 with colorectal cancer. Sequenced: PBMCs. The chain employs TRBV27 and TRBJ2-1; 14 nucleotides line up with TRBD2. The DNA of the CDR3 is TGTGCCAGCAGTGTAGCCGGGACTAGCGGGGGACCCAGCTCCTACAATGAGCAGTTCTTC. Its protein product is CASSVAGTSGGPSSYNEQFF.